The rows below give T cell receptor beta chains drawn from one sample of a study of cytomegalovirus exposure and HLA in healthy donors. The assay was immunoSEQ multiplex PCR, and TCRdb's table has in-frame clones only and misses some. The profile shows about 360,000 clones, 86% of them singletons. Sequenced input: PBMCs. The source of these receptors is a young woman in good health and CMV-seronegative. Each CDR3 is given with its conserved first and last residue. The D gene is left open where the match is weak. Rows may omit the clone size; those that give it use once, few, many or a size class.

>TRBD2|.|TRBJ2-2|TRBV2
CASSDEAGANTGELFF
TGTGCCAGCAGTGACGAAGCGGGGGCGAACACCGGGGAGCTGTTTTTT
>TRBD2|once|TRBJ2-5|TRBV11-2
CASSLGEASGGPWAQYF
TGTGCCAGCAGCTTAGGGGAGGCTAGCGGGGGACCGTGGGCCCAGTACTTC
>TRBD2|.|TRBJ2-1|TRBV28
CASSLYERAGGPEQFF
TGTGCCAGCAGTTTATATGAAAGAGCGGGAGGGCCGGAGCAGTTCTTC
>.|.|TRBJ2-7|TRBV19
CASSPQGQGRNYEQYF
TGTGCCAGTAGTCCCCAAGGCCAGGGGCGAAACTACGAGCAGTACTTC
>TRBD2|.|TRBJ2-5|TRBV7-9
CASSIILAGFLETQYF
TGTGCCAGCAGCATAATACTAGCGGGATTCTTAGAGACCCAGTACTTC
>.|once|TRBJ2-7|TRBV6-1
CASSDYRGRAGRYEQYF
TGTGCCAGCAGTGATTACAGGGGGAGGGCGGGTCGGTACGAGCAGTACTTC
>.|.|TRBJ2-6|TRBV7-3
CASSLQYTGANVLTF
TGTGCCAGCAGCCTCCAGTATACTGGGGCCAACGTCCTGACTTTC
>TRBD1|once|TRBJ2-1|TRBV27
CASTDRVGYNEQFF
TGTGCCAGCACTGACAGGGTTGGCTACAATGAGCAGTTCTTC
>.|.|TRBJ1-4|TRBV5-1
CASSLRRGTTNEKLFF
TGCGCCAGCAGCTTACGGAGGGGAACAACTAATGAAAAACTGTTTTTT
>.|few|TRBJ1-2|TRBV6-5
CASSYSSRVVGYTF
TGTGCCAGCAGTTACTCGAGTCGAGTGGTTGGCTACACCTTC
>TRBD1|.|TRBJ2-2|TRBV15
CATSVQRGGSNTGELFF
TGTGCCACCAGCGTCCAGCGAGGGGGCTCTAACACCGGGGAGCTGTTTTTT
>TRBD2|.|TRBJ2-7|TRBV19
CASSDSGGPYEQYF
TGTGCCAGTAGTGATAGCGGGGGCCCCTACGAGCAGTACTTC
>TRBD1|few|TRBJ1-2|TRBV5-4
CASSWTGKNGYTF
TGTGCCAGCAGCTGGACAGGGAAAAATGGCTACACCTTC
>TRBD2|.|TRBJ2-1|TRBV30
CAWSILQRDTNEQFF
TGTGCCTGGAGCATCTTACAGCGGGATACGAATGAGCAGTTCTTC
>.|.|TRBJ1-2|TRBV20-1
CRAYGYTF
TGCAGAGCCTATGGCTACACCTTC
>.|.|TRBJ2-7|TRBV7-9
CASSLARGYEQYF
TGTGCCAGCAGCTTAGCCAGGGGCTACGAGCAGTACTTC
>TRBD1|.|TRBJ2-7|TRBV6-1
CATRTGVGYEQYF
TGTGCCACCCGGACAGGGGTAGGCTACGAGCAGTACTTC
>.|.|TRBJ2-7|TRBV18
CASSPRTSKSLTYEQYF
TGTGCCAGCTCACCAAGAACCTCCAAAAGCCTTACCTACGAGCAGTACTTC
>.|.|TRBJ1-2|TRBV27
CASTLMAGRQKTNYGYTF
TGTGCCAGCACCCTTATGGCGGGGAGACAGAAGACTAACTATGGCTACACCTTC
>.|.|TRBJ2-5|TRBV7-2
CASSLPGQETQYF
TGTGCCAGCAGCTTGCCCGGTCAAGAGACCCAGTACTTC
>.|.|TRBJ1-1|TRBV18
CASSPFPMRAEAFF
TGTGCCAGCTCACCCTTCCCCATGAGGGCTGAAGCTTTCTTT
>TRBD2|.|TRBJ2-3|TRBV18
CASSPRSSGGADTQYF
TGTGCCAGCTCACCACGATCTAGCGGGGGTGCGGATACGCAGTATTTT
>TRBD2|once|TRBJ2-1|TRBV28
CASSPTSGGVDEQFF
TGTGCCAGCAGTCCTACTAGCGGGGGGGTTGATGAGCAGTTCTTC
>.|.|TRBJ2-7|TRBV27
CASRDIGGNGLYTPSQYF
TGTGCCAGCAGGGATATCGGCGGGAATGGTCTCTACACTCCGAGCCAGTACTTC
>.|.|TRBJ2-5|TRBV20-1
CSARDPVSQYF
TGCAGTGCTAGAGACCCCGTCTCCCAGTACTTC
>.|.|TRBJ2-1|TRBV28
CASKLGGSGEQFF
TGTGCCAGCAAGCTAGGGGGTTCGGGCGAGCAGTTCTTC
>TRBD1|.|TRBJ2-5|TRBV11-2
CASSLRTGIRETQYF
TGTGCCAGCAGCCTTCGGACAGGGATTCGGGAGACCCAGTACTTC
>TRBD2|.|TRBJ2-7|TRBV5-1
CASRLTSGSFYEQYF
TGCGCCAGCAGACTTACTAGCGGGAGTTTCTACGAGCAGTACTTC
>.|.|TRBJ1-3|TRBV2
CASSGGGLYTIYF
TGTGCCAGCAGTGGTGGAGGACTGTACACCATATATTTT
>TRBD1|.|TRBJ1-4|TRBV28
CASSYPGTGEKLFF
TGTGCCAGCAGTTACCCCGGGACAGGGGAAAAACTGTTTTTT
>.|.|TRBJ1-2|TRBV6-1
CASSEYANYGYTF
TGTGCCAGCAGTGAATATGCGAACTATGGCTACACCTTC
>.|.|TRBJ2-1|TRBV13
CASSLRGRGLNEQFF
TGTGCCAGCAGCTTACGTGGTAGGGGGTTAAATGAGCAGTTCTTC
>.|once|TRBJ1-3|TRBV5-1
CASSTVARTPTSGNTIYF
TGCGCCAGCAGCACCGTGGCCAGGACTCCTACTTCTGGAAACACCATATATTTT
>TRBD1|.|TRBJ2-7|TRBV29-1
CSVEDDRTGALREQYF
TGCAGCGTTGAAGATGATAGGACAGGGGCCCTTCGGGAGCAGTACTTC
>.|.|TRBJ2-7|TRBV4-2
CASSQISPGGPGYEQYF
TGTGCCAGCAGCCAGATCAGTCCAGGGGGGCCGGGCTACGAGCAGTACTTC